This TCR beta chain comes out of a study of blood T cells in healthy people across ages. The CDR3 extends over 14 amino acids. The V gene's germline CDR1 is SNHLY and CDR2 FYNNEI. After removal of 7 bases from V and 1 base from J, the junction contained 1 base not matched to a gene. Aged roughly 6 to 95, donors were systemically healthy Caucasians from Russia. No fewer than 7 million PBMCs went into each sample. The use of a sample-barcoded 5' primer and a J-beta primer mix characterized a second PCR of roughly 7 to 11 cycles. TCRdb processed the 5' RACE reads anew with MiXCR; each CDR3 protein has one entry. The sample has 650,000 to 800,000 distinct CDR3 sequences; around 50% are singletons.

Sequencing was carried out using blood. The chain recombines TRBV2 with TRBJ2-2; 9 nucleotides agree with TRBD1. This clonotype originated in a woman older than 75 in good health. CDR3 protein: CASKGQGNTGELFF. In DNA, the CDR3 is TGTGCCAGCAAGGGACAGGGGAACACCGGGGAGCTGTTTTTT.